This is a list of T cell receptor beta chains from one sample in a study of neurological immune-mediated disorders. One entry per CDR3 protein, called by TCRdb with MiXCR from the 5' RACE reads. The sample lists 25,000 to 30,000 distinct CDR3 sequences, over 10% seen once, with about 5.3% in the top ten. The sequencing sample was made of PBMCs. The receptors here all came from an older woman in good health. CDR3s include the opening cysteine and the closing phenylalanine or tryptophan. A D gene is named only where the DNA matches it firmly. Only some rows state a clone size, as once, few, many or a class for expanded clones.

d_gene,v_gene,j_gene,abundance,CDR3nt,CDR3aa
.,TRBV5-1,TRBJ1-3,many,TGCGCCAGCAGTGAGGGGAGCTCTGGAAACACCATATATTTT,CASSEGSSGNTIYF
TRBD1,TRBV4-2,TRBJ2-3,.,TGTGCCAGCAGCCAAGAATTAGGGACAGGGAACGCAGATACGCAGTATTTT,CASSQELGTGNADTQYF
.,TRBV12-3/TRBV12-4,TRBJ2-3,many,TGTGCCAGCAGTTTGGTGCAGGGGACAGATACGCAGTATTTT,CASSLVQGTDTQYF
.,TRBV5-1,TRBJ1-1,medium-sized,TGCGCCAGCAGCATCGACAGGCGCTCCACTGAAGCTTTCTTT,CASSIDRRSTEAFF
.,TRBV4-3,TRBJ1-6,many,TGCGCCAGCAGCCCGATGGGGGATAATTCACCCCTCCACTTT,CASSPMGDNSPLHF
.,TRBV5-1,TRBJ2-3,many,TGCGCCAGCAGCCCCACTCGTACAGGGAGGGATACGCAGTATTTT,CASSPTRTGRDTQYF
TRBD2,TRBV5-5,TRBJ2-3,many,TGTGCCAGCAGGGGAGGGACTGCCTTGGCAGATACGCAGTATTTT,CASRGGTALADTQYF
TRBD1,TRBV7-9,TRBJ1-6,many,TGTGCCAGCAGCCGCAGGGACAGCCAACGAGGGTATAATTCACCCCTCCACTTT,CASSRRDSQRGYNSPLHF
.,TRBV4-3,TRBJ2-3,.,TGCGACAACAGCCAAGGAGGAATAGCAGGGAGAACAGATATGCAGTATTTT,CDNSQGGIAGRTDMQYF
TRBD1,TRBV27,TRBJ2-2,many,TGTGCCAGCAGTTTAGTAGGGGGCGCAGCCCCCTACACCGGGGAGCTGTTTTTT,CASSLVGGAAPYTGELFF
.,TRBV5-1,TRBJ2-7,many,TGCGCCAGCAGCTTGGGACAGAGCTCCTACGAGCAGTACTTC,CASSLGQSSYEQYF
.,TRBV6-2/TRBV6-3,TRBJ2-5,medium-sized,TGTGCCAGCAGTTACGGGCGGTTGACCCAGTACTTC,CASSYGRLTQYF
TRBD2,TRBV6-2/TRBV6-3,TRBJ2-5,many,TGTGCCAGCGACTCTAGCGGGGGCGGGGAGACCCAGTACTTC,CASDSSGGGETQYF
.,TRBV5-5,TRBJ2-5,many,TGTGCCAGCAGCTTGGTCGGGCTGGGAGAGACCCAGTACTTC,CASSLVGLGETQYF
.,TRBV4-3,TRBJ2-7,many,TGCGCCAGCAGCCAAGTGGGAGGATACGAGCAGTACTTC,CASSQVGGYEQYF
.,TRBV12-3/TRBV12-4,TRBJ2-4,many,TGTGCCAGCAGTTTCCTAGACATTCAGTACTTC,CASSFLDIQYF
.,TRBV5-1,TRBJ1-1,many,TGCGCCAGCAGCAGAGACGGGAACACTGAAGCTTTCTTT,CASSRDGNTEAFF
TRBD2,TRBV3-1,TRBJ2-5,many,TGTGCCAGCAGTCCTGTGCGGGGGGAGACCCAGTACTTC,CASSPVRGETQYF
TRBD1,TRBV5-1,TRBJ2-1,many,TGCGCCAGCAGCTTCTCCGGGACAGGGGGCAATGAGCAGTTCTTC,CASSFSGTGGNEQFF
.,TRBV11-2,TRBJ2-2,.,TGTGCCAGCCCCAACCCAGGGGCGGAGGCCGGGGAGCTGTTTTTT,CASPNPGAEAGELFF
TRBD1,TRBV28,TRBJ1-2,.,TGTGCCAGCAGTTTCTGTTTAGGACAGGCTCTCTACACCTTC,CASSFCLGQALYTF
TRBD1,TRBV6-5,TRBJ1-2,many,TGTGCCAGCAAGACAGGGACCTATGGCTACACCTTC,CASKTGTYGYTF
.,TRBV29-1,TRBJ2-7,.,TGCAGCTTAGGTCGGTCAAAGAACTACGAACAGTACTTC,CSLGRSKNYEQYF
.,TRBV5-1,TRBJ2-7,.,TGCTCCAGCAGCTTGGTAAGAGGGGAGCATTACTTC,CSSSLVRGEHYF
TRBD1,TRBV27,TRBJ2-7,many,TGTGCCAGCAGTCACCGGACAGGGGGAAAGGGGTACTTC,CASSHRTGGKGYF
TRBD1,TRBV6-2/TRBV6-3,TRBJ2-5,many,TGTGCCAGCAGACCATCAGGGGGCGCGGAGACCCAGTACTTC,CASRPSGGAETQYF
TRBD2,TRBV20-1,TRBJ2-3,.,TGCAGTGCTGACGAAGCTAGCGGGGGTGGGACGCAGTATTTT,CSADEASGGGTQYF
.,TRBV7-2,TRBJ1-2,many,TGTGCCAGCAGCTTCGTAAACTATGGCTACACCTTC,CASSFVNYGYTF
.,TRBV15,TRBJ1-6,many,TGTGCCACCAGCAGGGCAAATAATTCACCCCTCCACTTT,CATSRANNSPLHF
.,TRBV12-3/TRBV12-4,TRBJ2-1,.,TGTGCCAGCAGGGCGGATGGCTCCTACAATGAGCAGTTCTTC,CASRADGSYNEQFF
.,TRBV28,TRBJ2-5,many,TGTGCCAGCAGTTTACCGTCGCGGTCGATCGGACAAGGCCCCTCGGAGACCCAGTACTTC,CASSLPSRSIGQGPSETQYF
.,TRBV6-1,TRBJ2-1,many,TGTGCCAGCAGTATGGGCAGGTACAATGAGCAGTTCTTC,CASSMGRYNEQFF
TRBD1,TRBV3-1,TRBJ2-3,many,TGTGCCAGCAGCTTCATGGCAGGGGGTACGCAGTATTTT,CASSFMAGGTQYF
.,TRBV5-1,TRBJ2-1,many,TGCGCCAGCAGCTTGGGAGGGGAAACCTTCCACAATGAGCAGTTCTTC,CASSLGGETFHNEQFF
TRBD1,TRBV12-3/TRBV12-4,TRBJ1-1,large,TGTGCCAGCACCAGACCAGGACAGGGTAACACTGAAGCTTTCTTT,CASTRPGQGNTEAFF
TRBD2,TRBV5-5,TRBJ2-3,many,TGTGCCAGCAGCCCTCGGGAGGGGGTTATCACAGATACGCAGTATTTT,CASSPREGVITDTQYF
TRBD2,TRBV7-8,TRBJ2-1,many,TGTGCCAGCAGCTTATACTTTAGCGGGGGGGGGAATGAGCAGTTCTTC,CASSLYFSGGGNEQFF
.,TRBV7-2,TRBJ1-3,few,TGTGCCAGCAGCTTAGCCCCGAGCTCTGGAAACACCATATATTTT,CASSLAPSSGNTIYF
.,TRBV12-3/TRBV12-4,TRBJ2-2,few,TGTGCCAGCAGCCGACGGTGGGGCACCGGGGAGCTGTTTTTT,CASSRRWGTGELFF
.,TRBV7-2,TRBJ2-1,.,TGTGCCAGCAGCGTCCGGGATATGGCGGTTCCTGAGCAGTTCTTC,CASSVRDMAVPEQFF
TRBD1,TRBV5-1,TRBJ1-5,many,TGCGCCAGCACCTTTTTGCGGACCAGGGGGTATAGCAATCAGCCCCAGCATTTT,CASTFLRTRGYSNQPQHF
TRBD1,TRBV6-6,TRBJ1-1,many,TGTGCCAGCAGTTACTCCCCGGCAGGGGGGGCCACTGAAGCTTTCTTT,CASSYSPAGGATEAFF
TRBD2,TRBV25-1,TRBJ2-7,.,TGTGCCAGCAGTGATACTAGCGGGGGTGGCTACGAGCAGTACTTC,CASSDTSGGGYEQYF
TRBD1,TRBV7-2,TRBJ1-4,many,TGTGCCAGCAGCCCCCGCAGGGGGGATGAAAAACTGTTTTTT,CASSPRRGDEKLFF
.,TRBV6-5,TRBJ1-1,many,TGTGCCAGCAGTTACGTGGGGGGGCCGGACACTGAAGCTTTCTTT,CASSYVGGPDTEAFF
TRBD1,TRBV6-6,TRBJ1-1,few,TGTGCCAGCAGTTACGATGGGACAGGGGAAGCTTTCTTT,CASSYDGTGEAFF
TRBD1,TRBV6-2/TRBV6-3,TRBJ1-5,many,TGTGCCAGCCTTCCCACACCGCGACTGGGGACAGGGGAGGATCAGCCCCAGCATTTT,CASLPTPRLGTGEDQPQHF
.,TRBV6-5,TRBJ2-7,many,TGTGCCAGCAGCTCAGTGGCCTTCCCAGGAGAGCAGTACTTC,CASSSVAFPGEQYF
.,TRBV29-1,TRBJ1-4,many,TGCAGCGTTATATCCGGGACGTTCGGCGAAAAACTGTTTTTT,CSVISGTFGEKLFF
.,TRBV15,TRBJ2-7,many,TGTGCCACCAGCAGAATGGGAACTTACGAGCAGTACTTC,CATSRMGTYEQYF
.,TRBV5-1,TRBJ1-1,many,TGCGCCAGCAGCTTGGGGGCAGAGATGAGACTGAACACTGAAGCTTTCTTT,CASSLGAEMRLNTEAFF
TRBD1,TRBV20-1,TRBJ2-1,many,TGCAGTGCTAGAGAGTCGGACAGGCTTAGTGAGCAGTTCTTC,CSARESDRLSEQFF
TRBD1,TRBV5-1,TRBJ2-1,many,TGCGCCAGCATGCTTGGGACAGGGGGTTACAATGAGCAGTTCTTC,CASMLGTGGYNEQFF
.,TRBV20-1,TRBJ2-3,many,TGCAGTGCTAGACGACTCGGGGACACAGATACGCAGTATTTT,CSARRLGDTDTQYF
TRBD1,TRBV7-6,TRBJ1-5,many,TGTGCCAGCAGCTTGGGGACAGGCAATCAGCCCCAGCATTTT,CASSLGTGNQPQHF
.,TRBV6-2/TRBV6-3,TRBJ2-7,many,TGTGCCAGCAGTTACCCCTCGGCTAGACACGAGCAGTACTTC,CASSYPSARHEQYF
TRBD2,TRBV4-1,TRBJ2-1,many,TGCGCCAGCAGCCAAGATGGGACTAGTCGCCATGAGCAGTTCTTC,CASSQDGTSRHEQFF
.,TRBV7-2,TRBJ1-5,few,TGTGCCAGCAGCCTCACAGGGATTCAGCCCCAGCATTTT,CASSLTGIQPQHF
.,TRBV12-3/TRBV12-4,TRBJ2-2,many,TGTGCCAGCAGTTTGCAGGCCGGGGAGCTGTTTTTT,CASSLQAGELFF